This T cell receptor (beta chain) came from a study of CXCR3-negative and CXCR3-positive naive CD8 T cells. General study points: Researchers report that CXCR3-positive naive cells carry more hydrophobic TRB CDR3s than CXCR3-negative naive cells.

UMI-labeled TRB cDNA libraries were prepared by 5' RACE. No DNA is given; TCRdb re-called the 5' RACE reads and lists each CDR3 protein once. The table lists 92,000 or so distinct CDR3 sequences. Worth noting for this clonotype: Its cognate antigen is unknown.

This CDR3 is 16 amino acids long. Per the germline V gene, CDR1 is SGHTA and CDR2 is FQGNSA. The TCR sequence derives from a human donor in good health. Some clones in this sample may be carry-over from other donors' samples. The genes are TRBV7-2 and TRBJ2-1; the TCRdb call, TRBD2, lacks DNA for checking. The sequencing sample was made of naive CXCR3- CD8+ T cells from blood. Regarding subset: CD45RO-CCR7+CD27+CD95- naive CD8+ T cells lacking CXCR3 (TNR3-). The CDR3 loop reads CASSTPDLPLYNEQFF.